Listed here are 5 T cell receptor beta chains from one sample, sequenced in a study of graft-versus-host responses after intestinal transplantation. TCRdb keeps only in-frame clones here, not all; method: immunoSEQ multiplex PCR. The sample yields about 98,000 clones, roughly 82% seen once. The specimen comprised PBMCs, sampled 255 days after intestinal transplant. Receptor source: a human patient who received an intestinal transplant, so some T cells may come from the graft donor.

The chain recombines TRBV2 with TRBJ1-5; perhaps TRBD1 as D (5 bases). Germline lookup yields CDR1 SNHLY and CDR2 FYNNEI. Trimming cost V 1 base and J 0 bases, with 7 bases left between them. The CDR3 has 15 residues. CDR3 region: CASSEGRASNQPQHF. The CDR3 DNA reads TGTGCCAGCAGTGAAGGCAGGGCTAGCAATCAGCCCCAGCATTTT.

The rearrangement joins TRBV10-3 to TRBJ2-3; 8 nucleotides align to TRBD1. The CDR3 is made up of 16 amino acids. Losses at the gene ends were 0 bases for V and 2 bases for J; bases not matched to a gene: 4. Looked up from germline, CDR1 is ENHRY and CDR2 is SYGVKD. CDR3 coding DNA: TGTGCCATCAGTGAGTCGGACAGGGAGGTCACAGATACGCAGTATTTT. Translating it yields CAISESDREVTDTQYF.

J is TRBJ1-2 and V is TRBV6-1; D gene unclear. With 6 bases removed from V and 8 bases from J, the gap between germline ends came to 16 bases. Germline V gene sequence: CDR1 MNHNS, CDR2 SASEGT. The CDR3 loop spans 13 amino acids. The CDR3 bases are TGTGCCAGCAGCCCACGGGAGATTTACGGCTACACCTTC. Amino acids: CASSPREIYGYTF.

Only one count was recorded for this clone. The gene calls are TRBV28 and TRBJ1-5; D unclear. Germline-derived CDR1 and CDR2 are MDHEN and SYDVKM. V was clipped by 4 bases and J by 0 bases, with 10 bases between them. The CDR3 spans 15 residues. The CDR3 region has the DNA TGTGCCAGCAGTTCCCCAGGTAATAGCAATCAGCCCCAGCATTTT. Its protein is CASSSPGNSNQPQHF. Using reference TRBV28 and TRBJ1-5 for the parts outside the CDR3, the full variable domain is DVKVTQSSRYLVKRTGEKVFLECVQDMDHENMFWYRQDPGLGLRLIYFSYDVKMKEKGDIPEGYSVSREKKERFSLILESASTNQTSMYLCASSSPGNSNQPQHFGDGTRLSIL.

The chain links TRBV7-3 to TRBJ1-1, with D unresolved. This CDR3 is built from 13 residues. V was cut by 4 bases and J by 1 base, with 7 bases left in between. Germline V gene data show CDR1 as SGHTA and CDR2 as FQGTGA. CDR3 sequence: CASSSQSNTEAFF. The CDR3 DNA is TGTGCCAGCAGCTCGCAATCGAACACTGAAGCTTTCTTT.